The 20 T cell receptor beta chains reported below all come from one sample, sequenced in a study of blood T cell repertoires in COVID-19. Clones were sequenced by immunoSEQ multiplex PCR, and TCRdb holds only the in-frame ones, with some missing. The table records about 260,000 clones, 75% to 95% of them present only once. The sequenced sample was peripheral blood. These receptors originate from a person aged 18 to 30 with COVID-19, enrolled during active disease.

Concerning this clone itself: This sample includes further DNA sequences coding for the same CDR3. The chain links TRBV11-2 to TRBJ2-5, with D unresolved. CDR3 length: 13 residues. Germline V lookup: CDR1 SGHAT, CDR2 FQNNGV. V was clipped by 1 base and J by 2 bases, with 5 bases between them. The CDR3 sequence is CASSLGGQETQYF. In DNA, the CDR3 is TGTGCCAGCAGCTTAGGCGGACAAGAGACCCAGTACTTC.

The J gene is TRBJ2-3, the V gene TRBV28; tentatively, D is TRBD2 (5 bases). The CDR3 consists of 18 residues. Germline CDR1 reads MDHEN; CDR2 reads SYDVKM. V was pared by 7 bases and J by 0 bases, with 23 bases between. The CDR3: CASKDLSRRWESTDTQYF. The DNA for the CDR3 is TGTGCCAGCAAAGACCTCTCTAGAAGGTGGGAGAGCACAGATACGCAGTATTTT.

This chain connects TRBV3-1 (or the pseudogene TRBV3-2) to TRBJ2-1; TRBD2 aligns across 11 bases. The CDR3 consists of 15 residues. Germline CDR1 and CDR2: LGHDT and YNNKEL (reference sequence). Germline trimming cut 5 bases from V and 3 bases from J; bases unmatched to any gene: 3. The CDR3 nucleotides are TGTGCCAGCAGCTCACTAGCGGGAGACTACAATGAGCAGTTCTTC. Its translation is CASSSLAGDYNEQFF.

This sequence joins TRBV3-1 (or the pseudogene TRBV3-2) and TRBJ1-6; TRBD1 aligns across 10 bases. Per the germline V gene, CDR1 is LGHDT and CDR2 is YNNKEL (reference sequence). The CDR3 is made up of 14 amino acids. The ends lost 6 bases at V and 10 bases at J; junction bases unmatched: 6. As DNA, the CDR3 is TGTGCCAGCAGAAGGACAGGGGGAGACTCACCCCTCCACTTT. It yields the protein CASRRTGGDSPLHF.

CDR3 in amino acids: CASSLFHSAEKLFF. The CDR3 bases are TGTGCCAGCAGCTTATTCCATAGTGCTGAAAAACTGTTTTTT. The rearrangement uses TRBV11-2 and TRBJ1-4; D gene unclear. Germline lookup yields CDR1 SGHAT and CDR2 FQNNGV. V dropped 2 bases and J dropped 7 bases, with 11 bases sitting between them. This CDR3 has 14 residues.

The CDR3 nucleotides are TGCGCCAGCAGCTTGGCCGGAGCTTCGGGGGGTTACGAGCAGTACTTC. It yields the protein CASSLAGASGGYEQYF. The rearrangement joins TRBV5-1 to TRBJ2-7; 7 bases are a match to TRBD2. J lost 4 bases, V lost 0 bases, and 10 bases had no gene match. Germline values: CDR1 SGHRS, CDR2 YFSETQ. The CDR3 sequence is 16 residues long.

This clone was seen a handful of times. This chain uses TRBV10-3 with TRBJ2-1; 11 bases are shared with TRBD2. The length of the CDR3 is 17 residues. In germline, CDR1 is ENHRY, CDR2 SYGVKD. V shed 2 bases, J shed 7 bases, and the junction held 10 bases outside the gene matches. The CDR3 is CAISEDRGSGRANEQFF. DNA of the CDR3: TGTGCCATCAGTGAGGATCGGGGTAGCGGGAGGGCAAATGAGCAGTTCTTC.

J is TRBJ1-5 and V is TRBV28; the match to TRBD1 covers 12 bases. V trimming: 5 bases; J trimming: 0 bases; junction bases outside the gene matches: 11. This CDR3 is built from 19 residues. Germline V gene lookup returns CDR1 MDHEN and CDR2 SYDVKM. DNA of the CDR3: TGTGCCAGCAGTGCTCCCGGGACAGGGGGCAATTATAGCAATCAGCCCCAGCATTTT. It yields the protein CASSAPGTGGNYSNQPQHF.

Regarding this clone: A junction boundary mismatches the germline segment, possibly from a read error. The chain recombines TRBV9 with TRBJ1-2, with D possibly TRBD1 on 5 matching bases. There are 13 residues in the CDR3. Germline V gene lookup returns CDR1 SGDLS and CDR2 YYNGEE. In DNA form, the CDR3 reads TGTGCCAGCAGCGTAGGGGGCGGCGGGGGGAGAATCTTC. The encoded protein is CASSVGGGGGRIF.

V usage is TRBV27 and J usage is TRBJ2-2; 10 bases are a match to TRBD2. This CDR3 contains 18 residues. Trimming removed 4 bases from V and 4 bases from J; junction bases left unmatched: 12. Germline V gene lookup returns CDR1 MNHEY and CDR2 SMNVEV (reference sequence). The DNA of the CDR3 is TGTGCCAGCAGTTCCCTCCTTCTAGCGGGAGTGGGCACCGGGGAGCTGTTTTTT. It codes for CASSSLLLAGVGTGELFF.

The chain couples TRBV27 to TRBJ2-2, with no clear D. The CDR3 loop spans 16 amino acids. The germline V and J ends were trimmed by 7 bases and 0 bases, with 15 bases remaining between them. Germline V gene lookup returns CDR1 MNHEY and CDR2 SMNVEV (reference sequence). CDR3 region: CASINIRLPNTGELFF. As DNA, the CDR3 is TGTGCCAGCATCAACATCAGGCTGCCGAACACCGGGGAGCTGTTTTTT.

The J gene is TRBJ1-6, the V gene TRBV30, with 10 bases that match TRBD1. Germline V lookup: CDR1 GTSNPN, CDR2 SVGIG (reference sequence). Trimming took 1 base from V and 10 from J; bases not matched to a gene: 4. The CDR3 contains 14 residues. The chain's CDR3 is CAWSEGTGVSPLHF. DNA of the CDR3: TGTGCCTGGAGTGAGGGGACAGGGGTATCACCCCTCCACTTT.

The gene calls are TRBV30 and TRBJ2-3; 10 bases are a match to TRBD1. The CDR3 runs to 13 residues. The V gene's germline CDR1 is GTSNPN and CDR2 SVGIG (reference sequence). The V segment lost 8 bases and the J segment 6 bases; nucleotides outside the gene matches: 8. CDR3 sequence reads: CAKTGGESDTQYF. As DNA, the CDR3 is TGTGCCAAGACAGGGGGCGAATCGGATACGCAGTATTTT. Filled out from reference TRBV30 and TRBJ2-3, the complete variable domain reads SQTIHQWPATLVQPVGSPLSLECTVEGTSNPNLYWYRQAAGRGLQLLFYSVGIGQISSEVPQNLSASRPQDRQFILSSKKLLLSDSGFYLCAKTGGESDTQYFGPGTRLTVL.

This sequence joins TRBV24-1 and TRBJ2-1; D unresolved. Between the trimmed V and J ends, which lost 4 bases and 10 bases, there was a span of 7 bases. Looked up from germline, CDR1 is KGHDR and CDR2 is SFDVKD. The CDR3 covers 11 residues. The CDR3 protein is CATSDGREQFF. In DNA form, the CDR3 reads TGTGCCACCAGTGACGGTCGGGAGCAGTTCTTC.

This clone was seen just once. The chain links TRBV7-9 to TRBJ1-2; D might be TRBD1 (6 bases). The CDR3 consists of 13 residues. Germline assignment: CDR1 SEHNR and CDR2 FQNEAQ (reference sequence). Trimming removed 6 bases at V and 1 base at J, with 9 bases between. The CDR3 nucleotides are TGTGCCAGCAGGGAGGACAGTAACTATGGCTACACCTTC. Its translation is CASREDSNYGYTF. Full variable domain (missing parts from reference TRBV7-9 and TRBJ1-2): DTGVSQNPRHKITKRGQNVTFRCDPISEHNRLYWYRQTLGQGPEFLTYFQNEAQLEKSRLLSDRFSAERPKGSFSTLEIQRTEQGDSAMYLCASREDSNYGYTFGSGTRLTVV.

This sequence joins TRBV15 and TRBJ1-2; 12 bases fit TRBD1. Germline CDR1 LNHNV, CDR2 YYDKDF (reference sequence). The V gene end was trimmed by 4 bases and the J gene end by 6 bases; junction bases not matched to a gene: 6. The CDR3 covers 15 residues. The CDR3: CATSMGQGAADGYTF. The CDR3 DNA reads as TGTGCCACCAGCATGGGACAGGGGGCCGCGGATGGCTACACCTTC. The entire variable domain, with the rest obtained from reference TRBV15 and TRBJ1-2, is as follows: DAMVIQNPRYQVTQFGKPVTLSCSQTLNHNVMYWYQQKSSQAPKLLFHYYDKDFNNEADTPDNFQSRRPNTSFCFLDIRSPGLGDTAMYLCATSMGQGAADGYTFGSGTRLTVV.

The chain is built from TRBV6-6 and TRBJ1-1; D ambiguous. Germline V lookup: CDR1 MNHNY, CDR2 SVGAGI (reference sequence). There are 13 residues in the CDR3. Trimming left V 8 bases short and J 4 bases short, with 14 bases between. CDR3 DNA: TGTGCCAGCGGCATACATGGAGGCACTGAAGCTTTCTTT. It yields the protein CASGIHGGTEAFF.

The chain is built from TRBV2 and TRBJ1-1; the D is unclear. The germline gives CDR1 SNHLY, CDR2 FYNNEI. V lost 7 bases and J 0 bases, leaving 15 bases between the germline ends. CDR3 length: 15 amino acids. This chain's CDR3 is CASIFPGGMNTEAFF. The DNA for the CDR3 is TGTGCCAGCATTTTTCCAGGAGGGATGAACACTGAAGCTTTCTTT.

The rearrangement uses TRBV5-5 and TRBJ2-2, with TRBD2 matching 9 bases. Trimming cost V 1 base and J 0 bases; bases outside gene matches: 7. The CDR3 length is 18 residues. Germline V gene data show CDR1 as SGHKS and CDR2 as YYEKEE (reference sequence). The DNA for the CDR3 is TGTGCCAGCAGCTTGAATGTAGCGGGGGTCGCGAACACCGGGGAGCTGTTTTTT. Amino acids: CASSLNVAGVANTGELFF.

The V gene is TRBV12-5, the J gene TRBJ1-6; tentatively, D is TRBD1 (5 bases). Germline CDR1 is LGHNT and CDR2 is FRNRAP. V was shortened by 6 bases and J by 9 bases, with 21 bases between the two germline ends. This CDR3 has 16 amino acids. CDR3 protein: CASGDSQGSLGSPLHF. DNA for the CDR3: TGTGCTAGTGGCGATTCTCAGGGATCGTTGGGTTCACCCCTCCACTTT.